This T cell receptor beta chain emerged from a study of shared clonotypes between healthy human individuals. Profiling relied on immunoSEQ multiplex PCR, and the TCRdb table lists in-frame clones only, not all of them. Of more than 400,000 clones listed, more than 95% are singletons. The CDR3 contains 16 residues. Between the trimmed V and J ends, which lost 0 bases and 5 bases, there was a span of 16 bases. CDR1 is MGHRA, CDR2 YSYEKL, per germline. This chain connects TRBV4-1 to TRBJ1-2, with D perhaps TRBD1 (5 bases). The source of this sequence is a woman in her 30s in good health. Sequences were obtained from naive CD4+ T cells sorted from blood. The subset: CD45RA+ positively selected. The CDR3 loop is CASSQEGPGGIYGYTF. The CDR3 nucleotides are TGCGCCAGCAGCCAAGAGGGACCGGGAGGGATATATGGCTACACCTTC.